This T cell receptor (beta chain) was recovered during a study of T-cell reconstitution after alpha-beta-depleted transplantation in children. TCRbeta library preparation incorporated unique molecular identifiers. Each CDR3 protein gets one entry after TCRdb re-called the PCR reads with MiXCR. The sample lists about 610,000 distinct CDR3 sequences; roughly a tenth were seen once. V was clipped by 5 bases and J by 5 bases, with 17 bases between them. There are 15 residues in the CDR3. Germline V lookup: CDR1 MNHEY, CDR2 SMNVEV (reference sequence). This clonotype was counted at least ten times. The sequenced sample was PBMCs from the stem cell graft donor, obtained from the stem cell graft. The sequence was obtained from a human donor who donated a stem cell graft to a child with acute myeloid leukemia. The chain carries TRBV27 and TRBJ2-3, with D perhaps TRBD2 (6 bases). The DNA of the CDR3 is TGTGCCAGCAGTCCGCTGACTAGTTTGGGAGATACGCAGTATTTT. It specifies CASSPLTSLGDTQYF.